The rows below give T cell receptor beta chains drawn from one sample of a study of T cell responses to AZD1222 COVID-19 vaccine. Here immunoSEQ multiplex PCR was the method, and the copy in TCRdb shows in-frame clones only, minus some. Among some 100,000 clones, about 90% were seen once, and the ten largest hold 4% to 5%. Material: peripheral blood, obtained on day 0 of MenACWY control vaccination. These receptors were obtained from an adult in good health. The CDR3 runs from the conserved cysteine through the conserved F or W. A D gene is named only where the DNA matches it firmly.

cdr3_aa v_call d_call j_call
CASSKGDRDRTSYEQYF TRBV21-1 NA TRBJ2-7
CASSVVTGGEQYF TRBV9 TRBD2 TRBJ2-7
CASSFRTDHGYTF TRBV14 NA TRBJ1-2
CASSGGKGTDSPLHF TRBV28 NA TRBJ1-6
CASSPIGTGEGFF TRBV5-8 TRBD1 TRBJ1-1
CAWTAGNTIYF TRBV30 NA TRBJ1-3
CASSLGRVDQETQYF TRBV5-8 NA TRBJ2-5
CARSLWSGGYYGYTF TRBV5-3 NA TRBJ1-2
CASSFNGDSNQPQHF TRBV27 NA TRBJ1-5
CASSLVETQYF TRBV13 NA TRBJ2-5
CASGPGQGGRNEQFF TRBV12-5 TRBD1 TRBJ2-1
CASTTEGGKSTEAFF TRBV28 TRBD1 TRBJ1-1
CASSTRGQVLSEAFF TRBV6-5 TRBD1 TRBJ1-1
CASSQDREAGTGYTF TRBV4-2 NA TRBJ1-2
CASSDSNANYGYTF TRBV3-1/TRBV3-2 NA TRBJ1-2
CASSLEGQGIGDNEQFF TRBV11-3 TRBD1 TRBJ2-1
CASSQGLAGLADTQYF TRBV4-2 TRBD2 TRBJ2-3
CASSDRSYTGELFF TRBV9 NA TRBJ2-2
CASGTSGNTGELFF TRBV12-5 TRBD2 TRBJ2-2
CASSRDIDNYGYTF TRBV19 NA TRBJ1-2
CAWQSHKPRQEQYF TRBV30 NA TRBJ2-7
CASSVNRVVETDTQYF TRBV9 NA TRBJ2-3